This T cell receptor (beta chain) was sequenced during a study of identical twins. CDR1 and CDR2 from the germline V gene are SGHNT and YYREEE (reference sequence). CDR3 length: 15 residues. V shed 4 bases, J shed 7 bases, and the junction held 11 bases outside the gene matches. A single record per CDR3 protein comes from TCRdb applying MiXCR to the 5' RACE reads. This sample carries over 200,000 distinct CDR3 sequences, roughly a tenth of them seen once, and the ten largest clones take 4% to 6%. The V and J genes are TRBV5-4 and TRBJ1-1, with TRBD1 identical over 9 bases. The sample taken for sequencing was memory (CD45RO+) T cells sorted from blood. The origin of this receptor is a woman aged 18-29 years in good health. The CDR3 spells CASSIGQGRVVEAFF. The CDR3 DNA reads TGTGCCAGCAGCATAGGACAGGGGCGGGTGGTTGAAGCTTTCTTT.